The rows below give T cell receptor beta chains drawn from one sample of a study of blood T cell repertoires in COVID-19. Assay used: immunoSEQ multiplex PCR; TCRdb lists only in-frame clones, some missing. The sample lists 250,000 to 300,000 clones, roughly 85% occurring once. Source material: peripheral blood. These receptor sequences come from a woman in her 70s with acute or convalescent COVID-19. Each CDR3 is given with its conserved first and last residue.

CDR3 | J | V
CASSPDRRGRETQYF | TRBJ2-5 | TRBV18
CASSEGPRQLPAFF | TRBJ1-1 | TRBV2
CASTDRGTTNEKLFF | TRBJ1-4 | TRBV7-9
CASSVEGTGGETQYF | TRBJ2-5 | TRBV9
CASSFGRLSGNTIYF | TRBJ1-3 | TRBV5-6
CATSRDVGGAQPQHF | TRBJ1-5 | TRBV15
CASSLNAADTQYF | TRBJ2-3 | TRBV7-3
CASSLRVISGANVLTF | TRBJ2-6 | TRBV3-1/TRBV3-2
CASSPLGQGHEAFF | TRBJ1-1 | TRBV19
CASSLQRSYGYTF | TRBJ1-2 | TRBV7-6
CASSLDGVAGAYEQYF | TRBJ2-7 | TRBV11-2
CASTPGTGLKQPQHF | TRBJ1-5 | TRBV5-8
CASSLGGARWTEAFF | TRBJ1-1 | TRBV13
CASSFGRDGEQYF | TRBJ2-7 | TRBV7-7
CASPPTQGPITF | TRBJ1-2 | TRBV6-5